The rows below give T cell receptor beta chains drawn from one sample of a study of cytomegalovirus exposure and HLA in healthy donors. Data came from immunoSEQ multiplex PCR; TCRdb stores just in-frame clones and leaves some out. The table shows about 200,000 clones, with around 82% occurring only once. The sample taken for sequencing was PBMCs. These receptors all come from a man between 18 and 35 years old in good health and CMV-seronegative. Both conserved end residues are trimmed from each CDR3. The order of the fields is V gene, CDR3 length, CDR3 protein.

v_gene: TRBV4-2; len: 14; CDR3aa: ASSQDPSGPSYEQY
v_gene: TRBV23-1; len: 12; CDR3aa: ASGGSRVMAEAF
v_gene: TRBV13; len: 9; CDR3aa: ASSHTDTQY
v_gene: TRBV4-1; len: 20; CDR3aa: ASSQERKQGPVLAASSYEQY
v_gene: TRBV11-2; len: 14; CDR3aa: ASSGWDRGGIGEAF
v_gene: TRBV30; len: 12; CDR3aa: AWTQGFSGNTIY
v_gene: TRBV2; len: 12; CDR3aa: ASSEGRVRQPQH
v_gene: TRBV28; len: 14; CDR3aa: ASRELAGGGEGEQF
v_gene: TRBV6-1; len: 12; CDR3aa: ASSFSGSPYEQY
v_gene: TRBV11-3; len: 10; CDR3aa: ASSAVGDTQY
v_gene: TRBV11-3; len: 17; CDR3aa: ASSPSGTSGGAVGYEQF
v_gene: TRBV15; len: 11; CDR3aa: ATSSQDTDTQY
v_gene: TRBV28; len: 13; CDR3aa: ASSFRTVPRTEAF
v_gene: TRBV18; len: 16; CDR3aa: ASSPPREGPFTGNTIY
v_gene: TRBV10-3; len: 14; CDR3aa: AISESGLAVKGEQY
v_gene: TRBV4-1; len: 13; CDR3aa: ASSLTLKKNYEQY
v_gene: TRBV9; len: 15; CDR3aa: ASSVGAAIGPLYGYT
v_gene: TRBV12-5; len: 13; CDR3aa: ASGLVVGPFYGYT
v_gene: TRBV5-1; len: 11; CDR3aa: ASSHGTDYEQY
v_gene: TRBV9; len: 12; CDR3aa: ASSVSGGYETQY
v_gene: TRBV5-6; len: 13; CDR3aa: ASSFLVTGAYEQY
v_gene: TRBV9; len: 16; CDR3aa: ASSVGPSRGTGDTEAF
v_gene: TRBV7-9; len: 10; CDR3aa: ASSLVGASYT
v_gene: TRBV5-6; len: 12; CDR3aa: ASSSTTGGETQY
v_gene: TRBV4-3; len: 16; CDR3aa: ASSLRAILAGVDNEQF
v_gene: TRBV7-2; len: 10; CDR3aa: ASSLLGQPQH
v_gene: TRBV6-9; len: 14; CDR3aa: ASRTRDRGLVETQY
v_gene: TRBV7-8; len: 13; CDR3aa: ASSSLAGSYNEQF
v_gene: TRBV28; len: 13; CDR3aa: ASTSLGGYNQPQH
v_gene: TRBV7-2; len: 13; CDR3aa: ASSLDRGGYQPQH
v_gene: TRBV9; len: 12; CDR3aa: ASSVLEYNSPLH
v_gene: TRBV7-9; len: 14; CDR3aa: ASSHKGLPGSYEQY
v_gene: TRBV19; len: 11; CDR3aa: ASSIGQGYEQY